This TCR beta chain was retrieved from a study of blood T cell repertoires in COVID-19. The CDR3 covers 15 residues. Looked up from germline, CDR1 is MNHEY and CDR2 is SVGEGT. Losses at the gene ends were 6 bases for V and 16 bases for J; bases not matched to a gene: 19. Libraries were prepared by immunoSEQ multiplex PCR; TCRdb keeps only in-frame clonotypes and omits some of them. The sample includes more than 300,000 clones, 90% to 95% of them seen just once. This TCR was sampled from a woman under 40 who had been exposed to COVID-19. Material for sequencing was PBMCs or T cells enriched from blood (not recorded which). The chain uses TRBV6-2 or TRBV6-3 and TRBJ2-4, with TRBD1 identical over 9 bases. In DNA form, the CDR3 reads TGTGCCAGCAGCCGCCGGGACAGGGATTTGACTAATACTTACTTC. Its protein product is CASSRRDRDLTNTYF.